This TCR beta chain was recovered during a study of shared T cell receptors in the human thymus. The protocol was immunoSEQ multiplex PCR, while the TCRdb copy is restricted to in-frame clones and leaves out a portion. The repertoire holds some 720,000 clones, with more than 75% as singletons. These data were also filed under a second study, of human thymus T cells. As that report states: Corrective cardiac operations yielded the resected thymus tissue. Related research described strongly overlapping thymic repertoires in unrelated people.

The sequencing input was thymocytes. The source is a boy in the first two years of life with a congenital heart defect.

The CDR3 region is CASSQDIQTIYEQYF. The CDR3, as DNA: TGTGCCAGCAGCCAAGATATACAGACCATCTACGAGCAGTACTTC. J is TRBJ2-7 and V is TRBV14; no definite D call. Trimming pared 0 bases from V and 3 bases from J, leaving 12 bases between. Germline V gene data show CDR1 as SGHDN and CDR2 as FVKESK. This CDR3 is built from 15 residues.